These T cell receptor beta chains were read from a single sample in a study of blood T cell repertoires in COVID-19. TCRdb's copy holds only in-frame clones and misses some; the assay was immunoSEQ multiplex PCR. Among 100,000 to 150,000 clones listed, approximately 88% were seen once. The sequenced sample was peripheral blood. These receptors were obtained from a man aged 45-65 years with acute or convalescent COVID-19. The CDR3 runs from the conserved cysteine through the conserved F or W. D genes are given only for firm matches. Not every row has a clone size; where given, it reads once, few, many or a size class.

clone_size: few
d_call: TRBD1
v_call: TRBV11-2
j_call: TRBJ1-5
cdr3_aa: CASSEGGQGHQPQHF
cdr3_nt: TGTGCCAGCAGCGAGGGGGGACAGGGCCATCAGCCCCAGCATTTT

clone_size: -
d_call: TRBD2
v_call: TRBV7-2
j_call: TRBJ2-1
cdr3_aa: CASSLVGGGGNEQFF
cdr3_nt: TGTGCCAGCAGCTTAGTTGGTGGGGGGGGTAATGAGCAGTTCTTC

clone_size: -
d_call: -
v_call: TRBV2
j_call: TRBJ1-5
cdr3_aa: CASSERNYNQPQHF
cdr3_nt: TGTGCCAGCAGTGAACGTAATTACAATCAGCCCCAGCATTTT

clone_size: -
d_call: -
v_call: TRBV9
j_call: TRBJ1-2
cdr3_aa: CASSDSVRQAPNYGYTF
cdr3_nt: TGTGCCAGCAGCGATTCAGTCCGACAGGCGCCTAACTATGGCTACACCTTC

clone_size: -
d_call: -
v_call: TRBV3-1/TRBV3-2
j_call: TRBJ2-7
cdr3_aa: CASSQVIYEQYF
cdr3_nt: TGTGCCAGCAGCCAAGTTATCTACGAGCAGTACTTC

clone_size: -
d_call: -
v_call: TRBV7-9
j_call: TRBJ1-6
cdr3_aa: CASQGLNSPLHF
cdr3_nt: TGTGCCAGTCAGGGGTTGAATTCACCCCTCCACTTT

clone_size: -
d_call: TRBD1
v_call: TRBV6-5
j_call: TRBJ2-7
cdr3_aa: CASRRQGADEQYF
cdr3_nt: TGTGCCAGCAGAAGACAGGGGGCGGACGAGCAGTACTTC

clone_size: -
d_call: -
v_call: TRBV15
j_call: TRBJ1-5
cdr3_aa: CATSRDGSLGNQPQHF
cdr3_nt: TGTGCCACCAGCAGAGATGGGAGCTTGGGCAATCAGCCCCAGCATTTT

clone_size: -
d_call: -
v_call: TRBV5-8
j_call: TRBJ2-7
cdr3_aa: CASSPRQTTSYEQYF
cdr3_nt: TGTGCCAGCAGCCCCCGACAGACGACGTCCTACGAGCAGTACTTC

clone_size: few
d_call: -
v_call: TRBV29-1
j_call: TRBJ1-3
cdr3_aa: CSVEVDSGNTIYF
cdr3_nt: TGCAGCGTTGAAGTCGACAGTGGAAACACCATATATTTT

clone_size: -
d_call: -
v_call: TRBV2
j_call: TRBJ1-2
cdr3_aa: CASSDGEGKGYTF
cdr3_nt: TGTGCCAGCAGTGATGGGGAGGGGAAGGGCTACACCTTC

clone_size: -
d_call: -
v_call: TRBV6-4
j_call: TRBJ1-2
cdr3_aa: CASSREADPVYGYTF
cdr3_nt: TGTGCCAGCAGTCGTGAGGCGGATCCAGTCTATGGCTACACCTTC

clone_size: -
d_call: TRBD1
v_call: TRBV28
j_call: TRBJ2-7
cdr3_aa: CASSSPDRVHEQYF
cdr3_nt: TGTGCCAGCAGTTCGCCCGACAGGGTACACGAGCAGTACTTC

clone_size: -
d_call: -
v_call: TRBV6-5
j_call: TRBJ1-2
cdr3_aa: CASSYTTNYGYTF
cdr3_nt: TGTGCCAGCAGTTACACTACTAACTATGGCTACACCTTC

clone_size: -
d_call: TRBD1
v_call: TRBV6-5
j_call: TRBJ2-2
cdr3_aa: CASRGGDRGTGELFF
cdr3_nt: TGTGCCAGCAGGGGGGGGGACAGGGGCACCGGGGAGCTGTTTTTT

clone_size: -
d_call: TRBD1
v_call: TRBV19
j_call: TRBJ2-1
cdr3_aa: CASSSTPGQKYNEQFF
cdr3_nt: TGTGCCAGTAGTTCCACGCCGGGACAGAAATACAATGAGCAGTTCTTC

clone_size: -
d_call: -
v_call: TRBV5-4
j_call: TRBJ2-3
cdr3_aa: CASRAGADTDTQYF
cdr3_nt: TGTGCCAGCAGAGCAGGGGCAGACACAGATACGCAGTATTTT

clone_size: -
d_call: -
v_call: TRBV5-1
j_call: TRBJ1-4
cdr3_aa: CASSLQGIEGAGKLFF
cdr3_nt: TGCGCCAGCAGCTTACAGGGTATAGAGGGTGCGGGAAAACTGTTTTTT

clone_size: once
d_call: -
v_call: TRBV7-2
j_call: TRBJ1-2
cdr3_aa: CASSLVLGAGYTF
cdr3_nt: TGTGCCAGCAGCTTAGTTCTGGGGGCTGGCTACACCTTC

clone_size: -
d_call: -
v_call: TRBV2
j_call: TRBJ1-5
cdr3_aa: CASSGPLPGSNQPQHF
cdr3_nt: TGTGCCAGCAGTGGGCCTCTCCCGGGGTCAAATCAGCCCCAGCATTTT

clone_size: -
d_call: -
v_call: TRBV15
j_call: TRBJ2-7
cdr3_aa: CATSRDRRPEGEQYF
cdr3_nt: TGTGCCACCAGCAGAGACCGCCGGCCTGAGGGCGAGCAGTACTTC

clone_size: -
d_call: -
v_call: TRBV5-1
j_call: TRBJ2-7
cdr3_aa: CASSLRGTGVYEQYF
cdr3_nt: TGCGCCAGCAGCTTGAGAGGGACTGGGGTCTACGAGCAGTACTTC

clone_size: -
d_call: TRBD1
v_call: TRBV5-1
j_call: TRBJ2-7
cdr3_aa: CASRPDRDEQYF
cdr3_nt: TGCGCCAGCAGACCTGACAGGGACGAGCAGTACTTC

clone_size: -
d_call: TRBD1
v_call: TRBV5-1
j_call: TRBJ1-2
cdr3_aa: CASSPGQGGDGYTF
cdr3_nt: TGCGCCAGCAGCCCAGGACAGGGGGGCGATGGCTACACCTTC

clone_size: -
d_call: -
v_call: TRBV5-1
j_call: TRBJ2-7
cdr3_aa: CASSSYSDGAYEQYF
cdr3_nt: TGCGCCAGCAGCTCATACTCCGACGGGGCCTACGAGCAGTACTTC

clone_size: -
d_call: -
v_call: TRBV18
j_call: TRBJ1-2
cdr3_aa: CASSPGLGRGYTF
cdr3_nt: TGTGCCAGCTCACCTGGGCTGGGTCGGGGCTACACCTTC

clone_size: -
d_call: -
v_call: TRBV10-2
j_call: TRBJ1-2
cdr3_aa: CASLPGFGYGYTF
cdr3_nt: TGCGCCAGTCTACCAGGGTTTGGTTATGGCTACACCTTC

clone_size: once
d_call: TRBD2
v_call: TRBV5-6
j_call: TRBJ2-3
cdr3_aa: CASSPFRGGATDTQYF
cdr3_nt: TGTGCCAGCAGCCCCTTTCGCGGGGGGGCCACAGATACGCAGTATTTT

clone_size: -
d_call: -
v_call: TRBV10-3
j_call: TRBJ1-1
cdr3_aa: CAISPLGGAGGTEAFF
cdr3_nt: TGTGCCATCAGCCCCTTGGGGGGGGCGGGCGGCACTGAAGCTTTCTTT

clone_size: -
d_call: -
v_call: TRBV10-3
j_call: TRBJ1-6
cdr3_aa: CAISESSFGQKNSPLHF
cdr3_nt: TGTGCCATCAGTGAGTCGAGTTTTGGACAGAAAAATTCACCCCTCCACTTT

clone_size: once
d_call: -
v_call: TRBV19
j_call: TRBJ2-2
cdr3_aa: CASSIDERRTGELFF
cdr3_nt: TGTGCCAGTAGTATAGACGAGCGGCGAACCGGGGAGCTGTTTTTT

clone_size: -
d_call: TRBD1
v_call: TRBV5-6
j_call: TRBJ2-3
cdr3_aa: CASSLVGRTGETDTQYF
cdr3_nt: TGTGCCAGCAGCTTAGTTGGTAGGACAGGGGAAACAGATACGCAGTATTTT

clone_size: once
d_call: -
v_call: TRBV7-6
j_call: TRBJ2-2
cdr3_aa: CASSLQIARNTGELFF
cdr3_nt: TGTGCCAGCAGCTTACAGATAGCCCGGAACACCGGGGAGCTGTTTTTT

clone_size: -
d_call: -
v_call: TRBV19
j_call: TRBJ2-6
cdr3_aa: CASERSGANVLTF
cdr3_nt: TGTGCCAGCGAGAGATCTGGGGCCAACGTCCTGACTTTC

clone_size: -
d_call: -
v_call: TRBV10-3
j_call: TRBJ1-1
cdr3_aa: CAIKSDRLNTEAFF
cdr3_nt: TGTGCCATCAAATCAGACAGGTTGAACACTGAAGCTTTCTTT

clone_size: -
d_call: -
v_call: TRBV12-3/TRBV12-4
j_call: TRBJ1-2
cdr3_aa: CASSQGGGYTF
cdr3_nt: TGTGCCAGCAGCCAAGGGGGTGGCTACACCTTC

clone_size: -
d_call: TRBD1
v_call: TRBV19
j_call: TRBJ1-5
cdr3_aa: CASGQGYYSNQPQHF
cdr3_nt: TGTGCCAGTGGACAGGGATACTATAGCAATCAGCCCCAGCATTTT

clone_size: -
d_call: -
v_call: TRBV9
j_call: TRBJ1-1
cdr3_aa: CASSPTAMNTEAFF
cdr3_nt: TGTGCCAGCAGCCCGACAGCCATGAACACTGAAGCTTTCTTT